This TCR beta chain was found in a study of Graves' ophthalmopathy and Graves' hyperthyroidism. There are 14 residues in the CDR3. V was trimmed by 6 bases and J by 6 bases, leaving 18 bases between them. Germline V gene sequence: CDR1 MNHEY, CDR2 SVGEGT. This clonotype was counted many times. Amplifying from RNA transcripts, the study obtained TCR beta CDR3 regions. The library came from an HTBI-primed first-round RT-PCR and a second-round multiplex PCR. TCRdb re-analysed the multiplex PCR reads in MiXCR, keeping a single row per CDR3 protein. The sample lists about 370,000 distinct CDR3 sequences, 18% occurring once.

Sequencing used peripheral blood. The V and J genes are TRBV6-2 or TRBV6-3 and TRBJ2-7, with D perhaps given as TRBD1 or TRBD2 (5 bases each). The clonotype was recovered from a woman younger than 35 with Graves' ophthalmopathy. For the CDR3, the DNA is TGTGCCAGCAGATCCCCGGGGACGAGGCTCGAGCAGTACTTC. It translates to CASRSPGTRLEQYF.